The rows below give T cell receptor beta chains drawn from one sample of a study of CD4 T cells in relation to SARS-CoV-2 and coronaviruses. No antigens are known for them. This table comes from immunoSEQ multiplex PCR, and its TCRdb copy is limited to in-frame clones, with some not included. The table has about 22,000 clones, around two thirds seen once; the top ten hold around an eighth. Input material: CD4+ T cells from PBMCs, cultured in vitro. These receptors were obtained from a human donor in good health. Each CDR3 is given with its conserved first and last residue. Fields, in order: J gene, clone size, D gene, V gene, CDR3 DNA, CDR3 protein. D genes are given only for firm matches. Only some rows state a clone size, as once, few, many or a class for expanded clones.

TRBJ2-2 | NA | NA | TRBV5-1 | TGCGCCAGCAGCCCCGTCCTGTCCGGGGAGCTGTTTTTT | CASSPVLSGELFF
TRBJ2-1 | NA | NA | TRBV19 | TGTGCCAGTAGTATGGTCCCAGGGGGGATTTACAATGAGCAGTTCTTC | CASSMVPGGIYNEQFF
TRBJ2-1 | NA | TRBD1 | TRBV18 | TGTGCCAGCTCAGCGACAGGGGCGGATGAGCAGTTCTTC | CASSATGADEQFF
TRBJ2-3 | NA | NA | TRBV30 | TGTGCCTGGAGTGGGGGTGCCACAGATACGCAGTATTTT | CAWSGGATDTQYF
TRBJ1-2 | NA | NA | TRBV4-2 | TGTGCCAGCAGCCAAAACCCGAGACAGGAACGGCAAGGGGGCTACACCTTC | CASSQNPRQERQGGYTF
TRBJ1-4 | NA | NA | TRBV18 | TGTGCCAGCTCACCACAGGGGGGTAATGAAAAACTGTTTTTT | CASSPQGGNEKLFF
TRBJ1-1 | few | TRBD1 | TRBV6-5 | TGTGCCAGCCGGGACAGGGAAATGAACACTGAAGCTTTCTTT | CASRDREMNTEAFF
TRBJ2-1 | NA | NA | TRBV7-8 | TGTGCCAGCAGCTTATTTCGGGATGTCTACAATGAGCAGTTCTTC | CASSLFRDVYNEQFF
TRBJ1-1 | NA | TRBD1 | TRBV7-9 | TGTGCCAGCAGCCTACCGGGACAGGGTTTGATCAATGAAGCTTTCTTT | CASSLPGQGLINEAFF
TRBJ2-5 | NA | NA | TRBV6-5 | TGTGCCAGCAGTTACTCTCGCGGGCAAGAGACCCAGTACTTC | CASSYSRGQETQYF
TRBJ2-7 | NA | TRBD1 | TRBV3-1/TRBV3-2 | TGTGCCAGCAGCCGTGGGACAGGGGGTACCTACGAGCAGTACTTC | CASSRGTGGTYEQYF
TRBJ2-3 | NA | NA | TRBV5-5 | TGTGCCAGCACGAAGGCAACCACAGATACGCAGTATTTT | CASTKATTDTQYF
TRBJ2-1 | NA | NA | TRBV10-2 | TGCGCCAGCAGGGGATTGCCCGTCTGGGGTGAGCAGTTCTTC | CASRGLPVWGEQFF
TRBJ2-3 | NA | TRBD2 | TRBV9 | TGTGCCAGCAGCGTGAGCGGGACCACCGCAGATACGCAGTATTTT | CASSVSGTTADTQYF
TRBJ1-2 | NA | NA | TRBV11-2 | TGTGCCAGCAGCTTAGGGGTGGAGGGCTACACCTTC | CASSLGVEGYTF
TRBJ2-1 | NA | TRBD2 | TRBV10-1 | TGCGCCAGCAGTGACAGCGGGAGGCCTTTATCCTACAATGAGCAGTTCTTC | CASSDSGRPLSYNEQFF
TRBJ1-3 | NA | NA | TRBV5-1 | TGCGCCAGCACGACATCGGGGGTTTCTGGAAACACCATATATTTT | CASTTSGVSGNTIYF
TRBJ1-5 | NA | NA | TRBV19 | TGTGCCAGTAGTCCGATAAAAGGGGGGAATCAGCCCCAGCATTTT | CASSPIKGGNQPQHF
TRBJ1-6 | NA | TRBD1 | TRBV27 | TGTGCCAGCAGTTTGGCAGGCAGGGGGATCTCGAATTCACCCCTCCACTTT | CASSLAGRGISNSPLHF
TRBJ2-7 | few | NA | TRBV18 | TGTGCCAGCTCACCAGGGGCAGATATCCCGCAGTACTTC | CASSPGADIPQYF
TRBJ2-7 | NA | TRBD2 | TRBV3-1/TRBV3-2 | TGTGCCAGCAGCCAAGATGCGGCGGGAGCGGGCGAGCAGTACTTC | CASSQDAAGAGEQYF
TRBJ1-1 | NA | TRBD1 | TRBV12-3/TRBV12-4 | TGTGCCAGCATTCGAACAGGGGGCACTGAAGCTTTCTTT | CASIRTGGTEAFF
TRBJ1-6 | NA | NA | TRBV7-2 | TGTGCCAGCAGCCGGGACCGGGAAGCTAATTCACCCCTCCACTTT | CASSRDREANSPLHF
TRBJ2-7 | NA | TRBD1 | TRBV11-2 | TGTGCCAGCAGCTTGGGGCCCGGACAGGGCAAATACGAGCAGTACTTC | CASSLGPGQGKYEQYF
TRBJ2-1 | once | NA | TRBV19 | TGTGCCAGTAGTATAGATGTGGTAGGGGCCTACAATGAGCAGTTCTTC | CASSIDVVGAYNEQFF